The 25 T cell receptor beta chains below all came from one sample that was sequenced in a study of blood T cell repertoires in COVID-19. TCRdb's table, derived via immunoSEQ multiplex PCR, lists solely in-frame clones and lacks some. The sample has hundreds of thousands of clones; 81% are singletons. Sample: peripheral blood. These receptors originate from a woman aged 80 or older with COVID-19, enrolled during active disease.

This chain links TRBV3-1 (or the pseudogene TRBV3-2) with TRBJ1-1, with D hard to call. V shed 1 base and J shed 10 bases, with 13 bases lying between them. The germline V gene encodes CDR1 LGHDT and CDR2 YNNKEL (reference sequence). The CDR3 is made up of 13 amino acids. CDR3 amino acids: CASSQAGRGRAFF. CDR3 DNA: TGTGCCAGCAGCCAAGCCGGGCGGGGAAGAGCTTTCTTT.

CDR3: CASLRSRTGAVNTEAFF. The CDR3 nucleotides are TGTGCCAGCCTACGATCGCGGACAGGGGCTGTGAACACTGAAGCTTTCTTT. The V and J genes are TRBV27 and TRBJ1-1; 9 bases map to TRBD1. With V trimmed by 8 bases and J by 0 bases, 13 bases remained unmatched. In germline, CDR1 is MNHEY, CDR2 SMNVEV (reference sequence). The CDR3 sequence is 17 residues long.

The sample holds a few counts of this clone. The chain is built from TRBV6-5 and TRBJ1-2, with D possibly TRBD1 on 6 matching bases. V lost 8 bases to trimming and J lost 4 bases, with 11 bases between them. The CDR3 covers 12 residues. The germline V gene has CDR1 MNHEY and CDR2 SVGAGI. The CDR3: CASFGRGYGYTF. The CDR3 DNA follows: TGTGCCAGCTTTGGCAGGGGCTATGGCTACACCTTC.

The chain joins TRBV5-5 to TRBJ1-2, with D maybe TRBD1 (5 bases). Germline V gives CDR1 SGHKS, CDR2 YYEKEE (reference sequence). The CDR3 length is 12 residues. Trimming took 4 bases from V and 7 from J, leaving 11 bases between them. The CDR3 loop is CASSRDRSGYTF. Written as DNA, the CDR3 is TGTGCCAGCAGCCGTGACAGAAGTGGCTACACCTTC.

This chain links TRBV3-1 (or the pseudogene TRBV3-2) with TRBJ1-6, with D uncertain. The CDR3 totals 14 residues. Trimming left V 4 bases short and J 10 bases short, with 14 bases between. Germline assignment: CDR1 LGHDT and CDR2 YNNKEL (reference sequence). The CDR3 sequence: CASSRGGFESPLHF. In nucleotides, the CDR3 is TGTGCCAGCAGCCGAGGAGGGTTTGAATCACCCCTCCACTTT.

V and J are TRBV18 and TRBJ1-1; TRBD1 might be the D (5 bases). V was cut by 1 base and J by 0 bases, with 9 bases left in between. The CDR3 sequence is 15 residues long. Germline CDR1 is KGHSH and CDR2 is LQKENI. The CDR3 loop is CASSPRNRLNTEAFF. CDR3 nucleotides: TGTGCCAGCTCACCACGGAACAGGTTGAACACTGAAGCTTTCTTT.

The genes are TRBV5-1 and TRBJ2-3; tentative D call: TRBD1 (6 bases). CDR1 and CDR2 (germline): SGHRS, YFSETQ. The CDR3 sequence is 16 residues long. V gave up 4 bases and J gave up 6 bases, with 21 bases separating them. CDR3 in amino acids: CASSANRVRPDDTQYF. The CDR3 nucleotides read TGCGCCAGCAGCGCTAACAGGGTACGCCCAGACGATACGCAGTATTTT.

The chain uses TRBV7-3 and TRBJ2-3; 8 positions agree with TRBD1. After removal of 4 bases from V and 10 bases from J, the junction contained 10 bases not matched to a gene. CDR3 length: 14 amino acids. Per the germline V gene, CDR1 is SGHTA and CDR2 is FQGTGA. DNA for the CDR3: TGTGCCAGCAGCTCGCCCAGGGGGCCAGTGGCGCAGTATTTT. Its protein product is CASSSPRGPVAQYF.

This chain uses TRBV2 with TRBJ2-1, with 9 nucleotides matching TRBD2. With 7 bases clipped from V and 6 bases from J, the junction kept 7 bases outside the gene matches. The CDR3 is made up of 14 amino acids. CDR1 and CDR2 from the germline V gene are SNHLY and FYNNEI. The chain's CDR3 is CASTGAREGNEQFF. In DNA, the CDR3 is TGTGCCAGCACGGGCGCGCGGGAGGGCAATGAGCAGTTCTTC.

This clone came up a few times. V is TRBV12-5 and J is TRBJ2-3; perhaps TRBD1 as D (6 bases). The CDR3 has 14 amino acids. CDR1 and CDR2 (germline): LGHNT, FRNRAP. V dropped 11 bases and J dropped 0 bases, with 15 bases sitting between them. CDR3 nucleotides: TGTGCTTCCTCCGTTGGACAGAGCACAGATACGCAGTATTTT. It encodes CASSVGQSTDTQYF.

The rearrangement joins TRBV3-1 (or the pseudogene TRBV3-2) to TRBJ2-7, with 11 bases lining up with TRBD2. The CDR3 runs to 15 residues. J gave up 4 bases and V 1 base, and 3 bases lay outside the gene matches. In germline, CDR1 is LGHDT, CDR2 YNNKEL (reference sequence). CDR3 sequence (DNA): TGTGCCAGCAGCCAAGGGACTAGCGGGCGGTACGAGCAGTACTTC. Translation gives CASSQGTSGRYEQYF.

The V and J genes are TRBV6-6 and TRBJ1-4, with D possibly matching TRBD1 (5 bases). Trimming pared 4 bases from V and 8 bases from J, leaving 17 bases between. CDR1 is MNHNY, CDR2 SVGAGI, per germline (reference sequence). The CDR3 is 15 residues long. In DNA, the CDR3 is TGTGCCAGCAGTTGGAGGGAAGGGGCGAGCGAAAAACTGTTTTTT. Protein sequence: CASSWREGASEKLFF.

In DNA form, the CDR3 reads TGTGCTAGTGGTTTGGGCGGGAGCACCGGGGAGCTGTTTTTT. Translated, it gives CASGLGGSTGELFF. The chain joins TRBV12-5 to TRBJ2-2, with 7 positions matching TRBD2. Germline values: CDR1 LGHNT, CDR2 FRNRAP. V was pared by 1 base and J by 4 bases, with 0 bases of the junction left unmatched. This CDR3 comprises 14 residues. Filled out from reference TRBV12-5 and TRBJ2-2, the complete variable domain reads DARVTQTPRHKVTEMGQEVTMRCQPILGHNTVFWYRQTMMQGLELLAYFRNRAPLDDSGMPKDRFSAEMPDATLATLKIQPSEPRDSAVYFCASGLGGSTGELFFGEGSRLTVL.

This clone was counted only a few times. This chain connects TRBV4-2 to TRBJ2-3, with D unclear. The V gene's germline CDR1 is LGHNA and CDR2 YNFKEQ. V was clipped by 0 bases and J by 9 bases, with 10 bases between them. This CDR3 spans 13 amino acids. This CDR3 reads CASSQELSETQYF. In DNA, the CDR3 is TGTGCCAGCAGCCAAGAATTGTCGGAGACGCAGTATTTT.

The gene calls are TRBV29-1 and TRBJ2-3; 9 bases are shared with TRBD2. V was pared by 8 bases and J by 6 bases, with 6 bases of the junction left unmatched. Germline lookup yields CDR1 SQVTM and CDR2 ANQGSEA. The CDR3 has 12 residues. The CDR3 coding sequence is TGCAGCTCTAGTACTAGCGGGGATACGCAGTATTTT. It is translated as CSSSTSGDTQYF.

The chain recombines TRBV2 with TRBJ1-5; weak D call: TRBD1 (6 bases). Looked up from germline, CDR1 is SNHLY and CDR2 is FYNNEI. CDR3 length: 15 amino acids. The V end lost 6 bases, the J end lost 5 bases, and 17 bases lay between the germline ends. The CDR3 sequence is CASRISYRVDQPQHF. The CDR3 DNA is TGTGCCAGCAGGATCTCCTACAGGGTTGATCAGCCCCAGCATTTT.

The rearrangement links TRBV18 to TRBJ1-1, with D possibly TRBD1 on 5 matching bases. CDR1 and CDR2 (germline): KGHSH, LQKENI. The CDR3 is made up of 14 amino acids. Trimming removed 1 base from V and 6 bases from J, with 12 bases in between. The DNA for the CDR3 is TGTGCCAGCTCACCACTGGACGGGGGTGCTGAAGCTTTCTTT. Translating it yields CASSPLDGGAEAFF.

The rearrangement uses TRBV10-3 and TRBJ2-7; D ambiguous. The CDR3 extends over 13 amino acids. Germline CDR1 is ENHRY and CDR2 is SYGVKD. The ends were cut back, 4 bases at V and 2 bases at J, with 9 bases in the middle. The CDR3 protein is CAISGGGTYEQYF. The CDR3, as DNA: TGTGCCATCAGTGGAGGCGGTACCTACGAGCAGTACTTC.

J is TRBJ1-2 and V is TRBV7-9; D not resolved. In germline, CDR1 is SEHNR, CDR2 FQNEAQ (reference sequence). The CDR3 sequence is 15 residues long. V was pared by 4 bases and J by 6 bases, with 18 bases between. The CDR3 nucleotides read TGTGCCAGCAGCTCTAACGACGGGAAGGTAAATGGCTACACCTTC. Translation: CASSSNDGKVNGYTF. The complete variable domain, with remaining parts taken from reference TRBV7-9 and TRBJ1-2, reads DTGVSQNPRHKITKRGQNVTFRCDPISEHNRLYWYRQTLGQGPEFLTYFQNEAQLEKSRLLSDRFSAERPKGSFSTLEIQRTEQGDSAMYLCASSSNDGKVNGYTFGSGTRLTVV.

This clone was observed a handful of times. The CDR3 DNA is TGCGCCAGCAGCCGACAGGGGGCCGGCACTGAAGCTTTCTTT. Translated, it gives CASSRQGAGTEAFF. This sequence joins TRBV5-1 and TRBJ1-1, with TRBD1 matching over 10 bases. Germline V gene lookup returns CDR1 SGHRS and CDR2 YFSETQ. With V trimmed by 4 bases and J by 4 bases, 4 bases remained unmatched. The CDR3 runs 14 residues.

The V and J genes are TRBV5-1 and TRBJ2-2, with 9 bases identical to TRBD1. The trim removed 4 bases at V and 5 bases at J, leaving 6 bases unmatched. The CDR3 runs to 15 residues. In germline, CDR1 is SGHRS, CDR2 YFSETQ. This CDR3 is CASSHDRGETGELFF. The CDR3 nucleotides read TGCGCCAGCAGCCACGACAGGGGGGAGACCGGGGAGCTGTTTTTT.

The chain is built from TRBV5-1 and TRBJ2-7; the D is unclear. Germline V gene lookup returns CDR1 SGHRS and CDR2 YFSETQ. Trimming removed 0 bases from V and 2 bases from J, with 6 bases in between. The CDR3 covers 13 residues. The CDR3 nucleotides read TGCGCCAGCAGCTTGGAGCAGGCCTACGAGCAGTACTTC. Its translation: CASSLEQAYEQYF.

The J gene is TRBJ2-7, the V gene TRBV2, with 8 bases lining up with TRBD1. This CDR3 is built from 15 residues. Looked up from germline, CDR1 is SNHLY and CDR2 is FYNNEI. V shed 6 bases and J 3 bases; nucleotides not matched to a gene: 10. CDR3 DNA: TGTGCCAGCAGCCGAGACAGGGGAAGAGGCTACGAGCAGTACTTC. This gives the protein CASSRDRGRGYEQYF.

The chain has TRBV6-5 and TRBJ2-1; a weak D match, TRBD2 (6 bases). Germline assignment: CDR1 MNHEY and CDR2 SVGAGI. There are 15 residues in the CDR3. Trimming pared 10 bases from V and 4 bases from J, leaving 20 bases between. CDR3 residues: CAKQDSGDSYNEQFF. CDR3 in DNA: TGTGCCAAGCAAGACTCGGGAGACTCTTACAATGAGCAGTTCTTC.

The chain's CDR3 is CASSITRNSNQPQHF. As DNA, the CDR3 is TGTGCCAGTAGTATAACCAGAAATAGCAATCAGCCCCAGCATTTT. The chain uses TRBV19 and TRBJ1-5; the D is unclear. The V and J ends lost 2 bases and 0 bases respectively, with 8 bases between them. CDR1 and CDR2 (germline): LNHDA, SQIVND (reference sequence). The length of the CDR3 is 15 residues. Looking up the rest from reference TRBV19 and TRBJ1-5 gives the full variable domain: DGGITQSPKYLFRKEGQNVTLSCEQNLNHDAMYWYRQDPGQGLRLIYYSQIVNDFQKGDIAEGYSVSREKKESFPLTVTSAQKNPTAFYLCASSITRNSNQPQHFGDGTRLSIL.